The clone carrying this T cell receptor beta chain was recorded once. Germline V CDR1 and CDR2: SGHRS, YFSETQ. The CDR3 consists of 17 residues. Trimming cost V 4 bases and J 0 bases; bases outside gene matches: 7. This specimen comes from a study of blood T cell repertoires in COVID-19. Study overall: The United States, Italy and Spain were the sources of the acute and convalescent COVID-19 samples. Sources were T cells, B-cell-depleted T cells, or PBMCs; the material itself was cDNA or gDNA.

Assay used: immunoSEQ multiplex PCR; TCRdb lists only in-frame clones, some missing. The table has over 250,000 clones, under 90% seen once. The TCR was taken from a woman aged 55-75 years who had recovered from COVID-19. Material for sequencing was PBMCs or T cells enriched from blood (not recorded which). The V and J genes are TRBV5-1 and TRBJ1-6; 7 bases line up with TRBD1. CDR3 sequence reads: CASSPGQASSYNSPLHF. Written as DNA, the CDR3 is TGCGCCAGCAGCCCAGGACAGGCTAGCTCCTATAATTCACCCCTCCACTTT.